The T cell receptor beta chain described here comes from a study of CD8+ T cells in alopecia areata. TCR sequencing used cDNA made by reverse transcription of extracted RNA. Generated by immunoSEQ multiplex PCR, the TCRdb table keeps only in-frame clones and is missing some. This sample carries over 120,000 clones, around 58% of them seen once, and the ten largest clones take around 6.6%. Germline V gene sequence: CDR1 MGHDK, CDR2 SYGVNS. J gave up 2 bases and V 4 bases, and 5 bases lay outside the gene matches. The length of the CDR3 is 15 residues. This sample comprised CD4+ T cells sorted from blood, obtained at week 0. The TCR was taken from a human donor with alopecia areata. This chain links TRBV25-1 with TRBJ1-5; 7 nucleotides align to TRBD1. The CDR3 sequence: CASSAFGQGNQPQHF. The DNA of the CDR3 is TGTGCCAGCAGTGCGTTTGGACAGGGCAATCAGCCCCAGCATTTT. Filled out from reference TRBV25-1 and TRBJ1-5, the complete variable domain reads EADIYQTPRYLVIGTGKKITLECSQTMGHDKMYWYQQDPGMELHLIHYSYGVNSTEKGDLSSESTVSRIRTEHFPLTLESARPSHTSQYLCASSAFGQGNQPQHFGDGTRLSIL.